Listed below are T cell receptor beta chains from one sample, sequenced in a study of shared clonotypes between healthy human individuals. The protocol was immunoSEQ multiplex PCR, while the TCRdb copy is restricted to in-frame clones and leaves out a portion. The sample comprises under 1 million clones, 80% to 95% of which are singletons, and around 24% rests with the top ten. The source material was naive CD8+ T cells sorted from blood. All receptors come from a young man in good health. Both conserved end residues are part of each CDR3. The D gene is left open where the match is weak. Only some rows state a clone size, as once, few, many or a class for expanded clones.

j_call v_call d_call clone_size cdr3_aa cdr3_nt
TRBJ2-7 TRBV27 NA NA CAAGADLGYEQYF TGTGCCGCAGGCGCGGACCTGGGGTACGAGCAGTACTTC
TRBJ2-7 TRBV7-9 TRBD2 NA CASRPSGGYEQYF TGTGCCAGCAGGCCTAGCGGGGGCTACGAGCAGTACTTC
TRBJ2-3 TRBV29-1 NA NA CSVGPGWDSTDTQYF TGCAGCGTTGGTCCGGGTTGGGACAGCACAGATACGCAGTATTTT
TRBJ2-1 TRBV28 NA many CASSFGGASYNEQFF TGTGCCAGCAGTTTTGGCGGAGCCTCCTACAATGAGCAGTTCTTC
TRBJ2-1 TRBV28 NA NA CASSFLGEAYNEQFF TGTGCCAGCAGTTTTCTCGGGGAGGCCTACAATGAGCAGTTCTTC
TRBJ2-3 TRBV7-6 NA NA CASSLAPGASTDTQYF TGTGCCAGCAGCTTAGCGCCAGGGGCAAGCACAGATACGCAGTATTTT
TRBJ2-2 TRBV19 TRBD1 NA CASSSGQGNTGELFF TGTGCCAGTAGCTCGGGACAGGGTAACACCGGGGAGCTGTTTTTT
TRBJ2-7 TRBV4-2 TRBD2 NA CASSQRVAGDEQYF TGTGCCAGCAGCCAACGGGTAGCGGGAGACGAGCAGTACTTC
TRBJ2-1 TRBV7-2 NA once CASSPIVGLAPYNEQFF TGTGCCAGCAGCCCCATCGTAGGTCTAGCCCCCTACAATGAGCAGTTCTTC
TRBJ2-7 TRBV4-1 TRBD1 NA CASSQVDRGIYEQYF TGCGCCAGCAGCCAGGTAGACAGGGGGATCTACGAGCAGTACTTC
TRBJ2-7 TRBV9 NA NA CASSVGQGLTYEQYF TGTGCCAGCAGCGTAGGACAGGGACTTACCTACGAGCAGTACTTC
TRBJ2-3 TRBV28 TRBD2 NA CASSATGTSGRARDTQYF TGTGCCAGCAGCGCCACCGGGACTAGCGGGAGGGCCCGGGATACGCAGTATTTT
TRBJ2-2 TRBV12-5 TRBD1 NA CASGSPGTDANTGELFF TGTGCTAGTGGTTCGCCAGGGACAGACGCGAACACCGGGGAGCTGTTTTTT
TRBJ1-4 TRBV27 NA few CASSLLGSDEKLFF TGTGCCAGCAGTTTACTTGGTTCAGATGAAAAACTGTTTTTT
TRBJ2-5 TRBV6-5 TRBD2 NA CASALRTSGRETQYF TGTGCCAGCGCCCTACGGACTAGCGGGAGAGAGACCCAGTACTTC
TRBJ1-2 TRBV7-8 NA NA CASRLLDISRGYGYTF TGTGCCAGCAGATTACTGGACATCTCCAGGGGCTATGGCTACACCTTC
TRBJ2-1 TRBV2 NA NA CASTIAGTIYNEQFF TGTGCCAGCACAATCGCCGGGACAATCTACAATGAGCAGTTCTTC
TRBJ2-3 TRBV7-9 NA NA CASSPRSGAIPTDTQYF TGTGCCAGCAGCCCCCGTTCCGGTGCGATACCGACAGATACGCAGTATTTT
TRBJ1-2 TRBV7-9 NA once CASSFPSGANGYTF TGTGCCAGCAGCTTTCCCTCGGGGGCGAACGGCTACACCTTC
TRBJ2-7 TRBV11-2 NA NA CASSYRQVQQYF TGTGCCAGCAGCTACAGACAGGTACAGCAGTACTTC
TRBJ1-5 TRBV4-1 NA NA CASSLWGVRDHQPQHF TGCGCCAGCAGCCTATGGGGGGTCAGGGATCATCAGCCCCAGCATTTT
TRBJ2-3 TRBV21-1 NA NA CASSKHHRVVTDTQYF TGTGCCAGCAGCAAACACCACAGGGTGGTCACAGATACGCAGTATTTT
TRBJ2-1 TRBV12-5 NA NA CASGLVGSVYNEQFF TGTGCTAGTGGTTTGGTAGGTTCCGTTTACAATGAGCAGTTCTTC
TRBJ2-1 TRBV7-9 NA NA CASSLGRYNNNEQFF TGTGCCAGCAGCTTAGGACGGTATAACAACAATGAGCAGTTCTTC
TRBJ2-2 TRBV23-1 NA NA CASSQPPILERKNTGELFF TGCGCCAGCAGTCAACCCCCCATTTTGGAGCGAAAGAACACCGGGGAGCTGTTTTTT
TRBJ1-5 TRBV27 NA NA CASSLSGRGNQPQHF TGTGCCAGCAGTTTAAGCGGCAGGGGTAATCAGCCCCAGCATTTT
TRBJ1-1 TRBV9 TRBD1 NA CASSVEGQGLTEAFF TGTGCCAGCAGCGTAGAAGGACAGGGACTCACTGAAGCTTTCTTT
TRBJ1-1 TRBV7-9 NA NA CASSSYTASNTEAFF TGTGCCAGCAGCTCATACACTGCTTCGAACACTGAAGCTTTCTTT
TRBJ2-7 TRBV4-1 NA NA CASSQGARSSYEQYF TGCGCCAGCAGCCAAGGAGCCAGGAGCTCCTACGAGCAGTACTTC
TRBJ2-7 TRBV15 NA NA CATSRPPGTETYEQYF TGTGCCACCAGCAGACCTCCCGGGACTGAGACCTACGAGCAGTACTTC
TRBJ1-1 TRBV11-2 NA NA CASSFGGRDTEAFF TGTGCCAGCAGCTTTGGGGGCAGGGACACTGAAGCTTTCTTT
TRBJ2-5 TRBV2 NA once CASSADPKAQETQYF TGTGCCAGCAGTGCGGACCCTAAGGCCCAAGAGACCCAGTACTTC
TRBJ2-6 TRBV2 NA NA CASSPTLGGAQGGANVLTF TGTGCCAGCAGCCCTACCCTGGGCGGGGCCCAGGGAGGGGCCAACGTCCTGACTTTC
TRBJ2-2 TRBV29-1 NA NA CSVKQNTGELFF TGCAGCGTTAAACAGAACACCGGGGAGCTGTTTTTT
TRBJ2-1 TRBV11-2 NA NA CASRKPGTNEQFF TGTGCCAGCAGGAAACCAGGGACCAATGAGCAGTTCTTC
TRBJ2-1 TRBV29-1 NA NA CSVVAIGSNEQFF TGCAGCGTTGTAGCCATAGGAAGCAATGAGCAGTTCTTC
TRBJ2-7 TRBV4-1 NA NA CASSHQYEQYF TGCGCCAGCAGCCACCAGTACGAGCAGTACTTC
TRBJ2-7 TRBV7-9 TRBD2 NA CASSPAASGAYEQYF TGTGCCAGCAGCCCAGCGGCTAGCGGTGCGTACGAGCAGTACTTC
TRBJ2-7 TRBV11-2 NA medium-sized CASSLEGDSSYEQYF TGTGCCAGCAGCTTAGAAGGGGATAGCTCCTACGAGCAGTACTTC
TRBJ2-1 TRBV29-1 NA NA CSVEAGAHYNEQFF TGCAGCGTTGAAGCGGGGGCCCATTACAATGAGCAGTTCTTC
TRBJ2-7 TRBV7-9 TRBD2 once CATSHGPSGSSYEQYF TGTGCCACCTCTCACGGACCTAGCGGGAGTTCCTACGAGCAGTACTTC
TRBJ1-1 TRBV28 NA once CASTLGWNTEAFF TGTGCCAGCACTTTAGGATGGAACACTGAAGCTTTCTTT
TRBJ1-1 TRBV7-8 NA NA CASSFFRDTDTEAFF TGTGCCAGCAGCTTTTTCCGAGACACCGACACTGAAGCTTTCTTT
TRBJ2-7 TRBV11-2 TRBD2 NA CASSFGTSVYEQYF TGTGCCAGCAGCTTCGGGACTAGCGTCTACGAGCAGTACTTC
TRBJ2-7 TRBV5-6 TRBD1 NA CASSLPGQGGLLEQYF TGTGCCAGCAGCTTACCGGGACAGGGGGGCCTGCTCGAGCAGTACTTC
TRBJ2-1 TRBV2 TRBD2 NA CASSEKLAGGSEQFF TGTGCCAGCAGTGAAAAGCTAGCGGGAGGGTCTGAGCAGTTCTTC
TRBJ2-5 TRBV4-1 NA NA CASSPAGGGVETQYF TGCGCCAGCAGCCCCGCAGGAGGGGGCGTCGAGACCCAGTACTTC
TRBJ1-5 TRBV27 NA NA CASSLSGGQPQHF TGTGCCAGCAGTTTATCAGGGGGTCAGCCCCAGCATTTT
TRBJ2-2 TRBV7-9 NA NA CASTVLNTGELFF TGTGCCAGCACGGTCCTGAACACCGGGGAGCTGTTTTTT
TRBJ2-5 TRBV7-8 TRBD1 NA CASSSWTGLQETQYF TGTGCCAGCAGCTCATGGACAGGCCTACAAGAGACCCAGTACTTC
TRBJ1-1 TRBV19 TRBD1 NA CASSEDRDLHTEAFF TGTGCCAGTAGTGAAGACAGGGACCTACACACTGAAGCTTTCTTT